This T cell receptor (beta chain) was observed in a study of beta chain features in type 1 diabetes. Across the study: Patients did not differ from healthy donors in age, gender or cell yield. Overall study findings and caveats: cDNA-based reads could over-represent cells with high TCR expression. Shorter TCRB CDR3s, moderately but significantly so, marked every one of the four CD4+ subsets in Type 1 diabetes patients.

A sort by CD45RO/CCR7/CD25/CD127/CD95/CD27 yielded CD4+ naive, central memory, regulatory and stem cell-like memory cells. A word on this clone: What it binds is not known.

The authors reverse transcribed all of the isolated RNA, so sequencing captured expressed TCRB transcripts. Produced via immunoSEQ multiplex PCR; TCRdb's table is partial and in-frame only. The sample has 200,000 to 300,000 clones; around 21% are singletons. Germline assignment: CDR1 SEHNR and CDR2 FQNEAQ (reference sequence). V lost 1 base to trimming and J lost 5 bases, with 5 bases between them. CDR3 length: 12 residues. This TCR came from a woman between 40 and 50 years old with type 1 diabetes. Sequenced input: naive CD4+ T cells from blood. The chain is built from TRBV7-9 and TRBJ2-5, with D uncertain. Here the CDR3 reads CASSLDGETQYF. For the CDR3, the DNA is TGTGCCAGCAGCTTAGACGGGGAGACCCAGTACTTC.